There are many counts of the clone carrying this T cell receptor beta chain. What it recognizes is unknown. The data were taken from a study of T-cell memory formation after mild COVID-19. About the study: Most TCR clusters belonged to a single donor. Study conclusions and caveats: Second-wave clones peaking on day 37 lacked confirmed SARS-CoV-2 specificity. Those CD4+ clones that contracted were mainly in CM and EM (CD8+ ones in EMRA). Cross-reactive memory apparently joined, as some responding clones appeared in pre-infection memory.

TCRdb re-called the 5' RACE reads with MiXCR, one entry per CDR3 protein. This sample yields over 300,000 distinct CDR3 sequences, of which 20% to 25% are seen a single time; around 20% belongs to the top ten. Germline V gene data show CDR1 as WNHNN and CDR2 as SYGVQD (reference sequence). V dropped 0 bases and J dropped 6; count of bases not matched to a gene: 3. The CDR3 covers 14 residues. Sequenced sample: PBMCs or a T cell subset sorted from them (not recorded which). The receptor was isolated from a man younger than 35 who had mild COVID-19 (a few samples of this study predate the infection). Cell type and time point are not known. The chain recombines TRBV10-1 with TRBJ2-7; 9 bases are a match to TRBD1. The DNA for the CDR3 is TGCGCCAGCAGTGAGTCGGGACAGGGAGGCGAGCAGTACTTC. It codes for CASSESGQGGEQYF.